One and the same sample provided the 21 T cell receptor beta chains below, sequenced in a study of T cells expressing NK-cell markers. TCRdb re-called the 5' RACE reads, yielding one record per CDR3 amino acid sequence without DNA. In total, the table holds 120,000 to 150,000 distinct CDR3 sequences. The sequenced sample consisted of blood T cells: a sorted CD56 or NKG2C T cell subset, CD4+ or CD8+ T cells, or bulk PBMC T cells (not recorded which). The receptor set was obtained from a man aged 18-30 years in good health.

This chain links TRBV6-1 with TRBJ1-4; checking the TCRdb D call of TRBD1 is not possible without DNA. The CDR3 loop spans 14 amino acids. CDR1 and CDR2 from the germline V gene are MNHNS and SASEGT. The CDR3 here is CASGIGGGYEKLFF.

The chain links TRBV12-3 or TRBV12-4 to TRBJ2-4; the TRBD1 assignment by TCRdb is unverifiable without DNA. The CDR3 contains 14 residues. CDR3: CASRVTGGLNIQYF.

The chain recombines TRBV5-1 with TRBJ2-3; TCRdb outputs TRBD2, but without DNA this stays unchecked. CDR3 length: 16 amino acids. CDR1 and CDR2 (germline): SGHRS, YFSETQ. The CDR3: CASSLAERESTDTQYF.

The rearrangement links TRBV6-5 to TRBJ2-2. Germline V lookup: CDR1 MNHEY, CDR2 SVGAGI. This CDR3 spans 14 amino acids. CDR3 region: CASSYADNTGELFF.

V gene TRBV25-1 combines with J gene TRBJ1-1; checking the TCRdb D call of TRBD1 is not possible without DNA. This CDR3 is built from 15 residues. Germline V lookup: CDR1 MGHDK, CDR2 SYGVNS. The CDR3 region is CASSEGDLTNTEAFF.

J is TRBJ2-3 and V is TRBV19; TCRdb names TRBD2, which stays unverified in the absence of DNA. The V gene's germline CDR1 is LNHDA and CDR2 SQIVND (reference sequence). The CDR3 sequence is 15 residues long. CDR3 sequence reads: CASSISPAGTDTQYF.

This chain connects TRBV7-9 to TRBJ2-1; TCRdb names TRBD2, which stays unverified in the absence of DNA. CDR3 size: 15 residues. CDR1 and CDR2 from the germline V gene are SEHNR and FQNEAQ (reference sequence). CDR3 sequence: CASSLVAGEANEQFF.

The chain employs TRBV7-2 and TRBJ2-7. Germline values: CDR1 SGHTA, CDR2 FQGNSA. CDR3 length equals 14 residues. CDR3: CASSLDSSSYEQYF.

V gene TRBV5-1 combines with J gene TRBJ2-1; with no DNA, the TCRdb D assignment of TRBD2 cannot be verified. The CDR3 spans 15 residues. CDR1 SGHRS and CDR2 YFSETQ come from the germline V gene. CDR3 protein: CASSPTSGAYSEQFF.

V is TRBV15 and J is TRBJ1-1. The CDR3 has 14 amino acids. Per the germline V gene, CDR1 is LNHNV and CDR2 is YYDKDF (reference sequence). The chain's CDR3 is CATSSGRGDTEAFF. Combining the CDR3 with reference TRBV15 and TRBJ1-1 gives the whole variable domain DAMVIQNPRYQVTQFGKPVTLSCSQTLNHNVMYWYQQKSSQAPKLLFHYYDKDFNNEADTPDNFQSRRPNTSFCFLDIRSPGLGDTAMYLCATSSGRGDTEAFFGQGTRLTVV.

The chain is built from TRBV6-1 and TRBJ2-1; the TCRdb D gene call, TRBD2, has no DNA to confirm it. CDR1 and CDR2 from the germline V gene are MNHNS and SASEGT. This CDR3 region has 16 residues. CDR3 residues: CASAGSGGRAVDEQFF.

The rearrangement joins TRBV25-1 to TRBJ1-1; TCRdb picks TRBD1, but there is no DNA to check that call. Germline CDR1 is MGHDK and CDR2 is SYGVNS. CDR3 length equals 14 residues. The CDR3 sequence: CASTPGATLREAFF.

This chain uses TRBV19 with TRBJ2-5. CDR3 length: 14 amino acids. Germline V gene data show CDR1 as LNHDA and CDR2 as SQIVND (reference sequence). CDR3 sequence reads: CASSDRTYQETQYF.

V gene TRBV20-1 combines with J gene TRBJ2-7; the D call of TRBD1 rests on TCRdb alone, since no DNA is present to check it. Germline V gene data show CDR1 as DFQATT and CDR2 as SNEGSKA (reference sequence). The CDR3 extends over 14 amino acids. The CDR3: CSARDLDTLYEQYF.

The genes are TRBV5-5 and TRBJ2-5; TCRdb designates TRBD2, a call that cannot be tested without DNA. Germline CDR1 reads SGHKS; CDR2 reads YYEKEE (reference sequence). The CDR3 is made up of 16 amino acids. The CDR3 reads CASSLAGLAAAETQYF.

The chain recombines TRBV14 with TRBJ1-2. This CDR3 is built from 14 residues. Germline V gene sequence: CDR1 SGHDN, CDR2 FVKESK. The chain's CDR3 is CASSDIGEDYGYTF.

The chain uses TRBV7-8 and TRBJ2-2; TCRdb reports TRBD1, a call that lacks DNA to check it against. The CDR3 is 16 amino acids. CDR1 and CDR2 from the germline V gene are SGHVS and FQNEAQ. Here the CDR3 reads CASSSAGGPNTGELFF.

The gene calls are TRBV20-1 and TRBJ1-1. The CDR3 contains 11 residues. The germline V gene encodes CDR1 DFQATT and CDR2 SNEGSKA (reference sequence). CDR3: CSAYINTEAFF.

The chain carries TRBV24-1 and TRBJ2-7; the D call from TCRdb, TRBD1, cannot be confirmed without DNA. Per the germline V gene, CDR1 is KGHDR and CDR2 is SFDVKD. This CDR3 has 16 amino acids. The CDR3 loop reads CATSDFPATGRYEQYF.

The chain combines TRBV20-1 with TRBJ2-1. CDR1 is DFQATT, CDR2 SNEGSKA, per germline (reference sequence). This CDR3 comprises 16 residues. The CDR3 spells CSARRLSGRSYNEQFF.

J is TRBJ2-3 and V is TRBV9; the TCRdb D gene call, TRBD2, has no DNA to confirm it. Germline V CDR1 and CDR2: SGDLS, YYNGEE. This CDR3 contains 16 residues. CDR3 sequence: CASSPVAGGWSDTQYF.